This TCR beta chain emerged from a study of T cell responses to AZD1222 COVID-19 vaccine (dated by TCRdb to the early 2020s). With regard to the full study: AZD1222 recipients with second doses at about 4 weeks or about 12 weeks were pooled, because spike-specific TCR depth and breadth did not differ between schedules. TCR sequencing was performed for more than 230 trial participants, of whom about 200 were given two doses of AZD1222 and 26 were given two doses of MenACWY control vaccine. Trial participants were enrolled into age subgroups of 18-55, 56-69 and 70-plus years, which contained about 150, 27 and 61 TCR-sequenced participants, respectively.

This clone was counted a single time. What this receptor recognizes is not known. Per-base quality was not reported, and no clone a single base away is much larger than it. The research as a whole found: In the small 56-69-year group, the increase in depth fell short of significance, most likely because of low power. Participants were mostly white British, with more females than males. The authors suggested clonal diversity may have been underestimated. No day 14 peak-response samples were available, so repertoires were characterized only after the peak T cell response. Conclusions about previously exposed vaccinees were limited because only six AZD1222 recipients were SARS-CoV-2 seropositive at baseline. Vaccine-associated CD4 TCRs spanned the whole spike protein, with dominant responses in regions 160-218 and 743-854. After two AZD1222 doses, both the breadth and the depth of spike-specific TCRs were significantly higher than at day 0 and than in MenACWY recipients. Reportedly, almost half of the unique spike-specific TCRs recognized epitopes lying outside the regions that are mutated in the B.1.351 and B.1.1.7 variants.

The CDR3 regions of human TCRbeta chains were subjected to immunosequencing. The authors processed their data as follows. TCRs in the repertoires were matched against a reference library of SARS-CoV-2-specific TCRs that had been generated with the MIRA antigen-specificity platform. Breadth was defined as the fraction of unique TCRs that were SARS-CoV-2-associated. Depth was defined as the fraction of total T cells that were SARS-CoV-2-associated. Using the MIRA data, every spike-specific TCR was mapped to the spike region that the TCR reacted to and assigned to either a CD4 or a CD8 class. Log10-transformed breadth and depth values were compared by one-way ANOVA with Sidak's multiple comparisons tests. The immuneACCESS repertoire file appears here via TCRdb, limited to in-frame rearrangements. These files lack a portion of the clones; in checked studies, under half of the deficit traces to unresolved V genes, and the cause of the others is not known. That table is the source of V, J and clone size, and D and trimming were worked out from the DNA. Recorded for this sample are some 100,000 clones; roughly 84% of them occurred a single time. The top ten hold approximately 15% of the sample.

CDR3 length: 15 amino acids, cysteine to phenylalanine. Just CDR3 DNA is preserved here, 45 bases in frame from base 1. Sample time point, as interpreted from the label and publication: baseline before first vaccination. Vaccinee samples came from UK trials COV001 and COV002, including a single-blind randomized controlled phase 2/3 trial of AZD1222 (ChAdOx1 nCoV-19) in healthy adults. For TCRbeta chain sequencing, PBMC samples from trial participants were taken at day 0 and at day 28 after the second dose. The sequence was collected from an adult in good health. The V and J genes are TRBV21-1 and TRBJ2-2. TRBV21-1 is recorded as a pseudogene. This specimen was peripheral blood, taken on day 0 of AZD1222 vaccination. DNA sequence: TGTGCCAGCAGCCCCGCATGGGGGGCGGGCGGGGAGCTGTTTTTT. It translates as CASSPAWGAGGELFF.